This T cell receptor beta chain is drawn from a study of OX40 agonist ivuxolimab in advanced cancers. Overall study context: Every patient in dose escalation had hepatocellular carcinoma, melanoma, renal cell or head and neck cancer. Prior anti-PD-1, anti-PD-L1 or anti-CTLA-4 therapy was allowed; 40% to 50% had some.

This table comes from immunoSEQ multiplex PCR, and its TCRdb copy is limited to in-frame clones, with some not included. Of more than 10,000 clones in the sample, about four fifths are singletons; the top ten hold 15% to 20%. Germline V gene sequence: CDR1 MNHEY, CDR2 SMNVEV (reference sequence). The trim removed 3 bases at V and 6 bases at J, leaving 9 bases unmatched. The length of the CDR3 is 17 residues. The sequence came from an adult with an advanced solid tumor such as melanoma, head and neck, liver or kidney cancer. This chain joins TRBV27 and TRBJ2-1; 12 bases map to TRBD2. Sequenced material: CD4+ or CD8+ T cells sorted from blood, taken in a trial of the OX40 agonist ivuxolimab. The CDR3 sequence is CASSFWLAGGPANEQFF. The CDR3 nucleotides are TGTGCCAGCAGTTTCTGGCTAGCGGGGGGGCCAGCCAATGAGCAGTTCTTC.